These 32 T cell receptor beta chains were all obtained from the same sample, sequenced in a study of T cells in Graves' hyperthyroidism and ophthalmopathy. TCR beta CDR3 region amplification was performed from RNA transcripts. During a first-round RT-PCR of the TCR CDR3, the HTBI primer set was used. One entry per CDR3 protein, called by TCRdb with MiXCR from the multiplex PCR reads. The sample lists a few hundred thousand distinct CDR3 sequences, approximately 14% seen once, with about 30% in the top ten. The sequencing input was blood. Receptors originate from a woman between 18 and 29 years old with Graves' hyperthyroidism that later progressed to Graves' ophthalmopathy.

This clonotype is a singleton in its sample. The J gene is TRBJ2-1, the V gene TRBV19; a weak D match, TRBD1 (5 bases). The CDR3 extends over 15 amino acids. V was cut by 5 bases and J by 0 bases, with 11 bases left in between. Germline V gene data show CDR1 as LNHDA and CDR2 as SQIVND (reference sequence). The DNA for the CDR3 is TGTGCCAGTAGTGCGACAGCGAGCTCCTACAATGAGCAGTTCTTC. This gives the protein CASSATASSYNEQFF. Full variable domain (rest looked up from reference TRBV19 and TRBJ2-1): DGGITQSPKYLFRKEGQNVTLSCEQNLNHDAMYWYRQDPGQGLRLIYYSQIVNDFQKGDIAEGYSVSREKKESFPLTVTSAQKNPTAFYLCASSATASSYNEQFFGPGTRLTVL.

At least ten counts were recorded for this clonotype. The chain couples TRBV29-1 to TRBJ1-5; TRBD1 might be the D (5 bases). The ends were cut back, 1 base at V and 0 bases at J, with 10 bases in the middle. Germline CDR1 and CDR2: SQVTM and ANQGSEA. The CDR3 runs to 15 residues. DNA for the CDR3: TGCAGCGTTGAAGGTACAGGTTATAGCAATCAGCCCCAGCATTTT. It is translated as CSVEGTGYSNQPQHF.

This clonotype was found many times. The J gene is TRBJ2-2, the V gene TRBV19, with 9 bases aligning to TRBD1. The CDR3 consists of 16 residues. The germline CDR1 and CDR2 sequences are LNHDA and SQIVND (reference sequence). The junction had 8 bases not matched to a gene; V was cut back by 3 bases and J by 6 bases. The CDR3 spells CASSIGAGTGSGELFF. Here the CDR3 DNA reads TGTGCCAGTAGTATTGGAGCCGGGACAGGGTCCGGGGAGCTGTTTTTT.

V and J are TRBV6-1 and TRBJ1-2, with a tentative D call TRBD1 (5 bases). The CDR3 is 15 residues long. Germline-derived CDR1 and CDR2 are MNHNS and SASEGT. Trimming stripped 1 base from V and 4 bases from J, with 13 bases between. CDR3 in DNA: TGTGCCAGCAGTGAAGGATGGGACTACCTCTATGGCTACACCTTC. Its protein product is CASSEGWDYLYGYTF.

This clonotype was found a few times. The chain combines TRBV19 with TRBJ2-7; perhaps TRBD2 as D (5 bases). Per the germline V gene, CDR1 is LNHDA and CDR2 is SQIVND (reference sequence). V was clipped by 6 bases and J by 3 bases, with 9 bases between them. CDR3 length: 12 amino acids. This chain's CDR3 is CASSRGNYEQYF. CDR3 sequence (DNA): TGTGCCAGTAGCCGAGGGAACTACGAGCAGTACTTC.

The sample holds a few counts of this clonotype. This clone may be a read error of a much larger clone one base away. CDR3 DNA: TGTGCCAGCAGTTTACCCGGCGGCGGGAGGAGGAATGAGCAGTTCTTC. This encodes CASSLPGGGRRNEQFF. The chain joins TRBV28 to TRBJ2-1, with 8 bases lining up with TRBD2. The ends lost 2 bases at V and 7 bases at J; junction bases unmatched: 10. Germline CDR1 MDHEN, CDR2 SYDVKM. The CDR3 spans 16 residues. The whole variable domain, remainder taken from reference TRBV28 and TRBJ2-1, is DVKVTQSSRYLVKRTGEKVFLECVQDMDHENMFWYRQDPGLGLRLIYFSYDVKMKEKGDIPEGYSVSREKKERFSLILESASTNQTSMYLCASSLPGGGRRNEQFFGPGTRLTVL.

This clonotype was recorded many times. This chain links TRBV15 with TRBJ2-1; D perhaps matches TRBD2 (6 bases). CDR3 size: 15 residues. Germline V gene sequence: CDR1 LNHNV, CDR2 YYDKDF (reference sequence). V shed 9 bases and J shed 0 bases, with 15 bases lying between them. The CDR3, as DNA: TGTGCCACAAAGTCCGGAGGGAGCTCCTACAATGAGCAGTTCTTC. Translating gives CATKSGGSSYNEQFF. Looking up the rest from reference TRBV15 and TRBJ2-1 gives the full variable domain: DAMVIQNPRYQVTQFGKPVTLSCSQTLNHNVMYWYQQKSSQAPKLLFHYYDKDFNNEADTPDNFQSRRPNTSFCFLDIRSPGLGDTAMYLCATKSGGSSYNEQFFGPGTRLTVL.

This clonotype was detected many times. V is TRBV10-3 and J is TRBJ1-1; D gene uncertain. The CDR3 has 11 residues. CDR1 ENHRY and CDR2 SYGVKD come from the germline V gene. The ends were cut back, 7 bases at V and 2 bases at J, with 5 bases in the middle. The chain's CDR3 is CAIMDNTEAFF. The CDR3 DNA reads TGTGCCATCATGGATAACACTGAAGCTTTCTTT.

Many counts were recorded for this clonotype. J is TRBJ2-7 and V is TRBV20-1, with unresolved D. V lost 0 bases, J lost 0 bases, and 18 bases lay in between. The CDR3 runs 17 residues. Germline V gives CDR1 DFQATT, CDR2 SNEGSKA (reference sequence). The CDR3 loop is CSARDRLRAVSSYEQYF. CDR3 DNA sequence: TGCAGTGCTAGAGATCGACTTCGAGCCGTGAGCTCCTACGAGCAGTACTTC.

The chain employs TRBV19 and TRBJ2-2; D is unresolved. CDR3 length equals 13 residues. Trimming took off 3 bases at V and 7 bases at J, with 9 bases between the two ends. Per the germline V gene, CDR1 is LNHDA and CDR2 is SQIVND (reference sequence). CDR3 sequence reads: CASSIVALGELFF. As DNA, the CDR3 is TGTGCCAGTAGTATCGTGGCCCTCGGGGAGCTGTTTTTT.

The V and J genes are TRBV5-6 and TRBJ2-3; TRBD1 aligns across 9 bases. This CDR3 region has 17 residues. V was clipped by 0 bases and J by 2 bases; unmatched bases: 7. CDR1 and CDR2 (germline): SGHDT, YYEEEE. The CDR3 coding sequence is TGTGCCAGCAGCTTGGAAAGGGACAGGGACCTCACAGATACGCAGTATTTT. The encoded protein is CASSLERDRDLTDTQYF.

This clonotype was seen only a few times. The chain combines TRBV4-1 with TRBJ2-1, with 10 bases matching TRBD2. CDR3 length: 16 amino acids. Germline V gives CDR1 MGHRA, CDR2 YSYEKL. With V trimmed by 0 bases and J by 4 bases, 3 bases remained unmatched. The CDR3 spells CASSQETSGIYNEQFF. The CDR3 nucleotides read TGCGCCAGCAGCCAAGAAACTAGCGGGATATACAATGAGCAGTTCTTC.

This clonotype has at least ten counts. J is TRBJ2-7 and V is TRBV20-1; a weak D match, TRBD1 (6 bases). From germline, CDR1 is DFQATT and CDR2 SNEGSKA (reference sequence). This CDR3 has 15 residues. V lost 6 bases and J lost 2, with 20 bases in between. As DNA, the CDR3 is TGCAGTGCCTACTCGACAGGCTTTATTACCTACGAGCAGTACTTC. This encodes CSAYSTGFITYEQYF.

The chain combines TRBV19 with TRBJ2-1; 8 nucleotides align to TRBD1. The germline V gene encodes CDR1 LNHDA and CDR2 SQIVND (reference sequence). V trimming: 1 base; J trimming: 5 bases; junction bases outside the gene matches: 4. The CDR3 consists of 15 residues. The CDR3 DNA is TGTGCCAGTAGTATAGCAGGACAGGGCAACAATGAGCAGTTCTTC. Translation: CASSIAGQGNNEQFF.

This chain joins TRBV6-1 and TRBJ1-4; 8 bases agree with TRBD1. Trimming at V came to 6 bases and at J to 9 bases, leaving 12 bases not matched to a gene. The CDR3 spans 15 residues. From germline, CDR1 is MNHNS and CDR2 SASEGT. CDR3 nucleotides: TGTGCCAGCAGAGCAGGGACAGGCCGGGAAAAAAAACTGTTTTTT. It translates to CASRAGTGREKKLFF.

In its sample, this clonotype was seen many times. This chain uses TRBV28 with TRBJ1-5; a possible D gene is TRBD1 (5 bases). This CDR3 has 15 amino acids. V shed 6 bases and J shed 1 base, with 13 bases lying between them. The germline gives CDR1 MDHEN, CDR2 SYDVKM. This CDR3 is CASSRGGESNQPQHF. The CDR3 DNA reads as TGTGCCAGCAGCCGGGGAGGGGAAAGCAATCAGCCCCAGCATTTT.

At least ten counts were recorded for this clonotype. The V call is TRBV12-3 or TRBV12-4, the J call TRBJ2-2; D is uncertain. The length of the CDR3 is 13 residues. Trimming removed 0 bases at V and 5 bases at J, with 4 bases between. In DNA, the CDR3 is TGTGCCAGCAGTTTAGCGCGAACCGGGGAGCTGTTTTTT. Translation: CASSLARTGELFF.

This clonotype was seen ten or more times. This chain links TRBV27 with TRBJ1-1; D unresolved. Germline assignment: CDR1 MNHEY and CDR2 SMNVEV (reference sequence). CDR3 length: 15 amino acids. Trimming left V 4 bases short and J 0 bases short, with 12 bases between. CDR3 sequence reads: CASSSLIGVNTEAFF. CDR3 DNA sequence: TGTGCCAGCAGTTCCCTCATTGGAGTGAACACTGAAGCTTTCTTT.

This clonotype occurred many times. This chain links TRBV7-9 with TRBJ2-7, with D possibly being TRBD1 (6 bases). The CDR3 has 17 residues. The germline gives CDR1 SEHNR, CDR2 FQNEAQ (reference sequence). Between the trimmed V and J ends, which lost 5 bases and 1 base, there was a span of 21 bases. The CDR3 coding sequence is TGTGCCAGCAGCATTTCCCCACAGGGACCCCTATCCTACGAGCAGTACTTC. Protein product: CASSISPQGPLSYEQYF.

CDR3: CASSQDAASGTRYGYTF. CDR3 bases: TGTGCCAGCAGCCAAGATGCGGCGAGCGGGACTCGCTATGGCTACACCTTC. This chain uses TRBV3-1 with TRBJ1-2; a possible D gene is TRBD1 (5 bases). There are 17 residues in the CDR3. The germline CDR1 and CDR2 sequences are LGHDT and YNNKEL (reference sequence). V was trimmed by 0 bases and J by 4 bases, leaving 18 bases between them.

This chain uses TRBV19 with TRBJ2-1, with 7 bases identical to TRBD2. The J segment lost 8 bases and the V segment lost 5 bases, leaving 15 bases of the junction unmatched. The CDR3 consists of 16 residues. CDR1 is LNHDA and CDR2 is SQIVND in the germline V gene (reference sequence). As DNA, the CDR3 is TGTGCCAGTAGTGCCTCGTGGACTAGTATTAACGATGAGCAGTTCTTC. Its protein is CASSASWTSINDEQFF.

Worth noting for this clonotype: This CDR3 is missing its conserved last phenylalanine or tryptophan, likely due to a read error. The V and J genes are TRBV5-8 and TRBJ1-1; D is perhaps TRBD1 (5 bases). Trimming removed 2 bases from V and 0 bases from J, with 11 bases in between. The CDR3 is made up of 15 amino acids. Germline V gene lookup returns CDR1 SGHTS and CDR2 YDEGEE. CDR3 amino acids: CASSLQGTVNTEAFL. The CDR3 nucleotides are TGTGCCAGCAGCTTACAAGGGACCGTGAACACTGAAGCTTTCCTT.

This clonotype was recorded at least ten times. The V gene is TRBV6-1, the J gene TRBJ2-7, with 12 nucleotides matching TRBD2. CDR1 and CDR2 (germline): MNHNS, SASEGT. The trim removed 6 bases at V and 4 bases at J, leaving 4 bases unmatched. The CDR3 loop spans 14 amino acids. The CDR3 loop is CASRTSGSMYEQYF. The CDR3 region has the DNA TGTGCCAGCAGGACTAGCGGGAGTATGTACGAGCAGTACTTC.

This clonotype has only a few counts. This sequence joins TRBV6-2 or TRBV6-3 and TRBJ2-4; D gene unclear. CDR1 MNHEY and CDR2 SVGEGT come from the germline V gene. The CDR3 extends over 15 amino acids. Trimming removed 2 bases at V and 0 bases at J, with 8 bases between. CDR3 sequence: CASSYGNLAKNIQYF. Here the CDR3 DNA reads TGTGCCAGCAGTTACGGGAATCTAGCCAAAAACATTCAGTACTTC.

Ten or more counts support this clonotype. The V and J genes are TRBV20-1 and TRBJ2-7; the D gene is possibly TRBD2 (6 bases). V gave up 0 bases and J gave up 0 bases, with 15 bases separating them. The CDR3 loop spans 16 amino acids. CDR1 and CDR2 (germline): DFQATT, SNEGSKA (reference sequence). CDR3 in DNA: TGCAGTGCTAGAGATCTCCAGGGCGGGGCCTCCTACGAGCAGTACTTC. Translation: CSARDLQGGASYEQYF.

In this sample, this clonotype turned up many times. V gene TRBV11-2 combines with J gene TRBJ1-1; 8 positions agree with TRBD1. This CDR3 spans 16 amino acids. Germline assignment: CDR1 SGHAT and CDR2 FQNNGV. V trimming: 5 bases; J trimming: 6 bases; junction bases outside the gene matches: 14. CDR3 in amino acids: CASSPRTGTLLAEAFF. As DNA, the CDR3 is TGTGCCAGCAGCCCTAGGACAGGGACGCTGCTGGCTGAAGCTTTCTTT.

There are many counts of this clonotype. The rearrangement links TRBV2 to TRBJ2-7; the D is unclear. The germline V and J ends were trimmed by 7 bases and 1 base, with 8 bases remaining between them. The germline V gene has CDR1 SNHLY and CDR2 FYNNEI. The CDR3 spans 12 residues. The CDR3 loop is CASTSESYEQYF. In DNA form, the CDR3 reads TGTGCCAGCACCTCGGAGTCCTACGAGCAGTACTTC.

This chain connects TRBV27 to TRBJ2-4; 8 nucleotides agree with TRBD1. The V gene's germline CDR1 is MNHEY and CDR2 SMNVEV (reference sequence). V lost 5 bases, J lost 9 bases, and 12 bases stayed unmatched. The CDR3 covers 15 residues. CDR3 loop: CASSPSGGRKGIQYF. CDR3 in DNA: TGTGCCAGCAGTCCGTCAGGGGGCAGGAAGGGCATTCAGTACTTC.

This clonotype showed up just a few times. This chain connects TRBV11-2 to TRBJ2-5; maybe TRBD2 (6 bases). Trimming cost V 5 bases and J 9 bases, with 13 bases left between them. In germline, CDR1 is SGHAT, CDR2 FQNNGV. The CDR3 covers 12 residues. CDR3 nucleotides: TGTGCCAGCAGCCCCGAGAGGAGGGCCCAGTACTTC. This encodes CASSPERRAQYF.

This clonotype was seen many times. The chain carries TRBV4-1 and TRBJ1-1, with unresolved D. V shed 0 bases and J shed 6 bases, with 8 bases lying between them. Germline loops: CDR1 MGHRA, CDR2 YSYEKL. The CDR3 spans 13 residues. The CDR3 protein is CASSQDYPAEAFF. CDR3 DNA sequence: TGCGCCAGCAGCCAAGATTATCCGGCTGAAGCTTTCTTT.

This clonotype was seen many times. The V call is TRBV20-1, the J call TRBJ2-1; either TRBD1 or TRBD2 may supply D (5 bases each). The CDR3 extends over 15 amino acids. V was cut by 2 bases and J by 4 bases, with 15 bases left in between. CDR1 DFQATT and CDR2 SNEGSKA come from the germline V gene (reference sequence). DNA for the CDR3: TGCAGTGCTAGATATCCAGGGAGTCTATACAATGAGCAGTTCTTC. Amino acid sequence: CSARYPGSLYNEQFF.

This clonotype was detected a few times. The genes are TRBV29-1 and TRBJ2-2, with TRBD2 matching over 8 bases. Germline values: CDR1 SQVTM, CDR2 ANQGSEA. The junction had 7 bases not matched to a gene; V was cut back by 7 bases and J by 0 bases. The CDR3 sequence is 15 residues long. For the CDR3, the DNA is TGCAGCGCGGGAGGGCCAGCAGCGAACACCGGGGAGCTGTTTTTT. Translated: CSAGGPAANTGELFF.